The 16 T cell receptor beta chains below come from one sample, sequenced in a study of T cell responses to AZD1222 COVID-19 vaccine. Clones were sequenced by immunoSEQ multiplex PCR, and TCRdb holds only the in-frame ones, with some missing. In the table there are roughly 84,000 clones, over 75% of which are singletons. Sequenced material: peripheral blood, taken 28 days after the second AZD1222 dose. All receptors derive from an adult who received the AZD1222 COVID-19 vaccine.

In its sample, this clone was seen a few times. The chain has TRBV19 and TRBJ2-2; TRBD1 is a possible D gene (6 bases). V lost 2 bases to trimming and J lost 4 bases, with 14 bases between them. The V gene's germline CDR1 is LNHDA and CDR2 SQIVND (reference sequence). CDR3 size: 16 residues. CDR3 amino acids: CASSIFGRGSTGELFF. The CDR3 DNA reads TGTGCCAGTAGTATATTTGGCAGGGGCAGCACCGGGGAGCTGTTTTTT.

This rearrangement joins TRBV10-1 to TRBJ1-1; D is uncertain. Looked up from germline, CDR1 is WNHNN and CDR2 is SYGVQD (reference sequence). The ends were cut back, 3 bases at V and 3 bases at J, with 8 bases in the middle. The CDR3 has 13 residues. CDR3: CASSEGRYTEAFF. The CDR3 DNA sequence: TGCGCCAGCAGTGAAGGGAGGTACACTGAAGCTTTCTTT.

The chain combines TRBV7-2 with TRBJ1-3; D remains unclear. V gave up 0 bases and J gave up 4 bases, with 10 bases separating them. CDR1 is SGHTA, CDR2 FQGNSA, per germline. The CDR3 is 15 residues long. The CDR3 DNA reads TGTGCCAGCAGCTTAGCGCTCGGGGTGGGAAACACCATATATTTT. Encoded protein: CASSLALGVGNTIYF.

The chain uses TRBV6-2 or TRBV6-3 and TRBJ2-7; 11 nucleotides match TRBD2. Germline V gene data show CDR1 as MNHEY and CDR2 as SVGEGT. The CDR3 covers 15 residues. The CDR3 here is CASTYGTSGSYEQYV. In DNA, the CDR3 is TGTGCCAGCACTTACGGGACTAGCGGATCCTACGAGCAGTACGTC.

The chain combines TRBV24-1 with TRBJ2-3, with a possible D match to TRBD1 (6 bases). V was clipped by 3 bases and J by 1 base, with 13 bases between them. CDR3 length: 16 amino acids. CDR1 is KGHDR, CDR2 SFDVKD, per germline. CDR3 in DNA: TGTGCCACCAGTGATCGACAGGTCCAAGGCACAGATACGCAGTATTTT. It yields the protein CATSDRQVQGTDTQYF.

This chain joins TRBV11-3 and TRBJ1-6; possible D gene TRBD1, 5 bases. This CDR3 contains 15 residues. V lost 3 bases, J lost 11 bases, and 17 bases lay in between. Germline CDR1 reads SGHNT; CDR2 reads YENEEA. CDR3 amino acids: CASSFGTSGGPPLHF. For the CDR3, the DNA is TGTGCCAGCAGCTTCGGGACCAGCGGTGGTCCACCCCTCCACTTT.

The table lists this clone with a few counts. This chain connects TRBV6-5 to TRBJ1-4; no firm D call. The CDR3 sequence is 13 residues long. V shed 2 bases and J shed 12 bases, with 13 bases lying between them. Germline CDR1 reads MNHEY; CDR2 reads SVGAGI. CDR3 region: CASSYPPYRELFF. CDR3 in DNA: TGTGCCAGCAGTTACCCCCCATATCGGGAACTGTTTTTT.

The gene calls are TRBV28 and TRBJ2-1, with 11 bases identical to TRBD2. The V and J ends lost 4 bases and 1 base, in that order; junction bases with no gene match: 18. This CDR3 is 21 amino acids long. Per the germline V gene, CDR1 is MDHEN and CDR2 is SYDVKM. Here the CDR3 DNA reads TGTGCCAGCAGTTCCGACATGAAAGGACTAGCGGGTTACCGATCCTACAATGAGCAGTTCTTC. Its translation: CASSSDMKGLAGYRSYNEQFF.

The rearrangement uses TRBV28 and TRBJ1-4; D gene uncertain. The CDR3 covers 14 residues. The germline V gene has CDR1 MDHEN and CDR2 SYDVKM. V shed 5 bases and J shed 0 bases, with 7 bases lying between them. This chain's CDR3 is CASSPPTTNEKLFF. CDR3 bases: TGTGCCAGCAGTCCACCGACAACTAATGAAAAACTGTTTTTT. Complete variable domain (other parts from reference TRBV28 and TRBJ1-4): DVKVTQSSRYLVKRTGEKVFLECVQDMDHENMFWYRQDPGLGLRLIYFSYDVKMKEKGDIPEGYSVSREKKERFSLILESASTNQTSMYLCASSPPTTNEKLFFGSGTQLSVL.

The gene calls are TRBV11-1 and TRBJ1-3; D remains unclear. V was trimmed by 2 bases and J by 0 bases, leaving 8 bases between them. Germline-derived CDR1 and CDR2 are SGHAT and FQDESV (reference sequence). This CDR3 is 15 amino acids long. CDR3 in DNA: TGTGCCAGCAGCTTACTTGGCAGCTCTGGAAACACCATATATTTT. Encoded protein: CASSLLGSSGNTIYF. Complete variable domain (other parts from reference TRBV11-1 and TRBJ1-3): EAEVAQSPRYKITEKSQAVAFWCDPISGHATLYWYRQILGQGPELLVQFQDESVVDDSQLPKDRFSAERLKGVDSTLKIQPAELGDSAMYLCASSLLGSSGNTIYFGEGSWLTVV.

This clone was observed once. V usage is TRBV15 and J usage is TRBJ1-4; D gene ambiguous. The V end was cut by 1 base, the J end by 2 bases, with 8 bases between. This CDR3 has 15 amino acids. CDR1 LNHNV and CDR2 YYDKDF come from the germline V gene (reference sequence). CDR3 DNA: TGTGCCACCAGCAGAGCGCGGCAGACTAATGAAAAACTGTTTTTT. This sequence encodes CATSRARQTNEKLFF.

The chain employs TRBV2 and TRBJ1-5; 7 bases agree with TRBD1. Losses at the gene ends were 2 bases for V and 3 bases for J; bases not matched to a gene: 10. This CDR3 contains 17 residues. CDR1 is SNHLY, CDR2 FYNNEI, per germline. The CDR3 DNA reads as TGTGCCAGCAGTGAACACAGGGGCCGTCGTAACAATCAGCCCCAGCATTTT. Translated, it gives CASSEHRGRRNNQPQHF.

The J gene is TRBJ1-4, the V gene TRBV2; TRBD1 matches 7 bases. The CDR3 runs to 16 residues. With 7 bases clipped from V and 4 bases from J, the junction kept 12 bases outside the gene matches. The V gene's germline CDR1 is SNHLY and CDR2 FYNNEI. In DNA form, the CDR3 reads TGTGCCAGCATTATTGGAGACAGGGTGGTTAATGAAAAACTGTTTTTT. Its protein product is CASIIGDRVVNEKLFF.

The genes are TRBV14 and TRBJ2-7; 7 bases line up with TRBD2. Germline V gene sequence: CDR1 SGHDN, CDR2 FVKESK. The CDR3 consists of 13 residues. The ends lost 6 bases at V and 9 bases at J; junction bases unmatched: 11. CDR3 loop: CASRATSWGGQYF. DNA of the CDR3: TGTGCCAGCAGAGCAACCTCGTGGGGGGGGCAGTACTTC.

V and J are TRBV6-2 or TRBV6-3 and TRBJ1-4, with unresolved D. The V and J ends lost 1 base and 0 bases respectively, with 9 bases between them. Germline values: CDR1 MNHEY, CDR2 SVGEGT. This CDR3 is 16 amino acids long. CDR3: CASSYWTGATNEKLFF. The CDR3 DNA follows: TGTGCCAGCAGTTACTGGACGGGAGCAACTAATGAAAAACTGTTTTTT.

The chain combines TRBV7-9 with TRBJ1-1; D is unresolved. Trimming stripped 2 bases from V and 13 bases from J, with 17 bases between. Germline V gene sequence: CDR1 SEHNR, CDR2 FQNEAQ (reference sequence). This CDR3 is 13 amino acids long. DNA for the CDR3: TGTGCCAGCAGCTTAAAAACCGACGGGTCCGGTTTCTTT. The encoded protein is CASSLKTDGSGFF. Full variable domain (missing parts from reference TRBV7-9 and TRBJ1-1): DTGVSQNPRHKITKRGQNVTFRCDPISEHNRLYWYRQTLGQGPEFLTYFQNEAQLEKSRLLSDRFSAERPKGSFSTLEIQRTEQGDSAMYLCASSLKTDGSGFFGQGTRLTVV.